Listed here are 5 T cell receptor beta chains from one sample, sequenced in a study of T cells in Graves' hyperthyroidism and ophthalmopathy. RNA transcripts provided the source from which TCR beta CDR3 regions were amplified. First-round RT-PCR with HTBI primers amplified the TCR CDR3 region. TCRdb independently ran MiXCR on the multiplex PCR reads; one entry per CDR3 protein. The sample lists around 370,000 distinct CDR3 sequences, less than 20% occurring once. Specimen: blood. These receptors originate from a young man with Graves' ophthalmopathy.

This chain uses TRBV6-6 with TRBJ1-6, with D unclear. This CDR3 is built from 14 residues. V was pared by 0 bases and J by 15 bases, with 15 bases between. Germline CDR1 MNHNY, CDR2 SVGAGI (reference sequence). As DNA, the CDR3 is TGTGCCAGCAGTTACTCTGACGGCCCTAGTAGCCTCCACTTT. This encodes CASSYSDGPSSLHF.

This chain connects TRBV29-1 to TRBJ1-1, with D possibly being TRBD1 (5 bases). The CDR3 spans 11 residues. V was clipped by 8 bases and J by 5 bases, with 12 bases between them. Per the germline V gene, CDR1 is SQVTM and CDR2 is ANQGSEA. CDR3 protein: CSFPEGTEAFF. The CDR3 coding sequence is TGCAGCTTCCCCGAGGGGACTGAAGCTTTCTTT.

This clonotype showed up just a few times. V is TRBV4-1 and J is TRBJ2-5; 9 bases map to TRBD2. The CDR3 runs 16 residues. The junction had 12 bases not matched to a gene; V was cut back by 5 bases and J by 5 bases. CDR1 and CDR2 from the germline V gene are MGHRA and YSYEKL. This chain's CDR3 is CASSARQSGGSETQYF. Written as DNA, the CDR3 is TGCGCCAGCAGCGCCCGCCAAAGCGGGGGGTCGGAGACCCAGTACTTC.

The CDR3 reads CASSFGTKLTGAGETQYF. Here the CDR3 DNA reads TGTGCCAGCAGCTTTGGGACAAAATTAACGGGGGCGGGAGAGACCCAGTACTTC. The gene calls are TRBV5-5 and TRBJ2-5, with D perhaps matching TRBD1 or TRBD2 (6 bases each). The CDR3 extends over 18 amino acids. V was trimmed by 2 bases and J by 4 bases, leaving 24 bases between them. CDR1 and CDR2 from the germline V gene are SGHKS and YYEKEE (reference sequence).

This clonotype was counted many times. The CDR3 reads CASSLVAVNYGYTF. The CDR3 DNA reads TGTGCCAGCAGTTTAGTGGCGGTCAACTATGGCTACACCTTC. The chain employs TRBV28 and TRBJ1-2; D is undetermined. Germline CDR1 MDHEN, CDR2 SYDVKM. CDR3 length: 14 residues. Trimming removed 2 bases from V and 2 bases from J, with 9 bases in between.